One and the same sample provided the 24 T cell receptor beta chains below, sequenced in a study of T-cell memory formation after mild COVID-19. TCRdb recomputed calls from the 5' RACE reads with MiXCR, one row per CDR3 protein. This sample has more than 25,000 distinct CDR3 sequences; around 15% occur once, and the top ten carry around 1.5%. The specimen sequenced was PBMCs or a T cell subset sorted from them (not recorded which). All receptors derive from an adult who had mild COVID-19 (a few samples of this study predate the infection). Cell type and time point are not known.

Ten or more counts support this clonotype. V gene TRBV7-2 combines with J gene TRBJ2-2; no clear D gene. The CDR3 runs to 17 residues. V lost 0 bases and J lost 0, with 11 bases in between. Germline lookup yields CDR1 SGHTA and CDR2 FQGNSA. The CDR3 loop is CASSLAAAVSNTGELFF. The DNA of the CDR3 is TGTGCCAGCAGCTTAGCGGCGGCGGTCTCGAACACCGGGGAGCTGTTTTTT.

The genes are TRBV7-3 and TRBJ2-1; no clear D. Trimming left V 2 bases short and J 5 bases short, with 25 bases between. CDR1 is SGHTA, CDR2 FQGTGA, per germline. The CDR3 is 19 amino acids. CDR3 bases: TGTGCCAGCAGCTTATATAGAGCAAGCACGAAAATGCTAAACAATGAGCAGTTCTTC. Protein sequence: CASSLYRASTKMLNNEQFF.

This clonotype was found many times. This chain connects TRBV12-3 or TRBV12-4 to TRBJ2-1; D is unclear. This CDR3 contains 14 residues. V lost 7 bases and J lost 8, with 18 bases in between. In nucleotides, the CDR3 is TGTGCCAGCACCCTGAGTCTGGGAATCGATGAGCAGTTCTTC. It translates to CASTLSLGIDEQFF.

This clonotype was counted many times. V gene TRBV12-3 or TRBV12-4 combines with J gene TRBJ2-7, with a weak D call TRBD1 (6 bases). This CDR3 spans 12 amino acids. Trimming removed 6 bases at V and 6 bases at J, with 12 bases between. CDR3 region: CASSWTDLEQYF. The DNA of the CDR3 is TGTGCCAGCAGCTGGACAGATCTCGAGCAGTACTTC.

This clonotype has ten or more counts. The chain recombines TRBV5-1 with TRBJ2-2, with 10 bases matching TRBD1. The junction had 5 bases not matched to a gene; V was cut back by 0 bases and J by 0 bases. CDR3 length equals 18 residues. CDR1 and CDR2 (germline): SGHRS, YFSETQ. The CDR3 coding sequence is TGCGCCAGCAGCTTGGGGACAGGGGGGACTGCGAACACCGGGGAGCTGTTTTTT. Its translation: CASSLGTGGTANTGELFF.

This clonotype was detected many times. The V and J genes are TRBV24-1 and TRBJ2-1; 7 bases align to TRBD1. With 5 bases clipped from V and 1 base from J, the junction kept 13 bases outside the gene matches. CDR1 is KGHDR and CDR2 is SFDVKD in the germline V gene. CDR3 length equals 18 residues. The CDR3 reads CATSVGPGQRVSYNEQFF. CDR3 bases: TGTGCCACCAGTGTGGGTCCGGGACAGAGGGTATCCTACAATGAGCAGTTCTTC.

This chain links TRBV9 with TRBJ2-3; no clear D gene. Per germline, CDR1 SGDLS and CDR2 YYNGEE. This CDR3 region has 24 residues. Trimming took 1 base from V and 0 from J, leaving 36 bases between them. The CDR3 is CASSVIDGVLLWDNSPYSTDTQYF. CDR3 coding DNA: TGTGCCAGCAGCGTAATTGACGGAGTGCTGCTGTGGGATAATTCTCCCTATAGCACAGATACGCAGTATTTT.

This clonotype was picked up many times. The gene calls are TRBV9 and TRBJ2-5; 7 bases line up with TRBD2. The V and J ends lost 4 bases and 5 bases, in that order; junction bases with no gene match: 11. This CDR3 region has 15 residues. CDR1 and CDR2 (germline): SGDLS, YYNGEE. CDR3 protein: CASSFGTIVGETQYF. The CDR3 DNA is TGTGCCAGCAGCTTCGGGACTATCGTGGGGGAGACCCAGTACTTC.

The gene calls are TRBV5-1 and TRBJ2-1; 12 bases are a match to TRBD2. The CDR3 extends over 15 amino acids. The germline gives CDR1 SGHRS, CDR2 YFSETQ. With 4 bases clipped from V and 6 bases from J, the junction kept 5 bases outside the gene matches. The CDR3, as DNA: TGCGCCAGCAGCCTAACTAGCGGGGGGACCAATGAGCAGTTCTTC. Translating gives CASSLTSGGTNEQFF. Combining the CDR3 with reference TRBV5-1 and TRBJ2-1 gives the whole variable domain KAGVTQTPRYLIKTRGQQVTLSCSPISGHRSVSWYQQTPGQGLQFLFEYFSETQRNKGNFPGRFSGRQFSNSRSEMNVSTLELGDSALYLCASSLTSGGTNEQFFGPGTRLTVL.

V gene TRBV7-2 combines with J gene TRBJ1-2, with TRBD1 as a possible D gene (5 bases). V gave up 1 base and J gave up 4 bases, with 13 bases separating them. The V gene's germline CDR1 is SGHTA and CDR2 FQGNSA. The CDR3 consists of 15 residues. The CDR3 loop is CASSLEEGRVYGYTF. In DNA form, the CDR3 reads TGTGCCAGCAGCTTAGAGGAGGGACGGGTCTATGGCTACACCTTC.

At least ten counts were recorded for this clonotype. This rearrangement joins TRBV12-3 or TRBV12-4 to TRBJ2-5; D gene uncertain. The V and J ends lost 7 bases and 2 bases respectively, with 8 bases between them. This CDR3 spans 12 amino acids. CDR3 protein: CASNKAQETQYF. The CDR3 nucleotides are TGTGCCAGCAATAAAGCTCAAGAGACCCAGTACTTC.

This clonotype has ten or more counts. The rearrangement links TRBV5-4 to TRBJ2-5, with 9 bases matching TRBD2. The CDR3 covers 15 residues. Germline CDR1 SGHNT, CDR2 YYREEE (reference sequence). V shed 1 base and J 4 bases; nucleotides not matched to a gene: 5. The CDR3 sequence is CASSLPGLARETQYF. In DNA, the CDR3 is TGTGCCAGCAGCTTGCCGGGACTAGCACGAGAGACCCAGTACTTC.

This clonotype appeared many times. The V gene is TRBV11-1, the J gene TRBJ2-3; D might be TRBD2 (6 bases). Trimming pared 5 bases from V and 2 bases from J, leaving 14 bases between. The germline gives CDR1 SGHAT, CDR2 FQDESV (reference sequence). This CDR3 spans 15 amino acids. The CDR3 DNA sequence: TGTGCCAGCAGCCACGGGGGTAAGGACACAGATACGCAGTATTTT. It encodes CASSHGGKDTDTQYF.

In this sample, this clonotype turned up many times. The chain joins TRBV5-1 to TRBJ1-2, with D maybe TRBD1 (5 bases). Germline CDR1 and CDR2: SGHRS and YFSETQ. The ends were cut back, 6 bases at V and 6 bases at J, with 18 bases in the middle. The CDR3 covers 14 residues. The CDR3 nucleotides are TGCGCCAGCACCCAGGAGGCGGCAGGGCATGGCTACACCTTC. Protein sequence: CASTQEAAGHGYTF.

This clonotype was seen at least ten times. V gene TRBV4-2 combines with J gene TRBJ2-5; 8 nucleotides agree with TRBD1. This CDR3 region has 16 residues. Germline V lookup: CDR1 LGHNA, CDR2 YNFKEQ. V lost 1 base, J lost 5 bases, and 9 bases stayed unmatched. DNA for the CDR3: TGTGCCAGCAGCCAAGGCGGACAGGGCAGGGGGGAGACCCAGTACTTC. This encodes CASSQGGQGRGETQYF.

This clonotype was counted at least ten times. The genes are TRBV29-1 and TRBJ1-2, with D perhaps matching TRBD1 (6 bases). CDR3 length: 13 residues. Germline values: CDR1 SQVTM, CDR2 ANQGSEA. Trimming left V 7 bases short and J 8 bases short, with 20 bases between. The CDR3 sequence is CSAGDTVPLGYTF. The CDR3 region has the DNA TGCAGCGCTGGGGACACAGTACCCCTAGGCTACACCTTC.

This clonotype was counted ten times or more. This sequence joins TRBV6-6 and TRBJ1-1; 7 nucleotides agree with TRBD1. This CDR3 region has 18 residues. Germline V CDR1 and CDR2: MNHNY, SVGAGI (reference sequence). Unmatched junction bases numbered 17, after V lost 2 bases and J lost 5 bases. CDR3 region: CASSYPPGQVGRGTEAFF. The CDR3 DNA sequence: TGTGCCAGCAGTTACCCCCCTGGACAGGTCGGACGGGGGACTGAAGCTTTCTTT.

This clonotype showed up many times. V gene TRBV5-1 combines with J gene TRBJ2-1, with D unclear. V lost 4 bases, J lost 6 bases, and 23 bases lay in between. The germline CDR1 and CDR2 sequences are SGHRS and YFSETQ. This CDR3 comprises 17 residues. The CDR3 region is CASSPDLGPRAFNEQFF. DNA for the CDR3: TGCGCCAGCAGCCCGGACCTTGGACCTCGTGCCTTCAATGAGCAGTTCTTC.

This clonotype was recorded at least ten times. CDR3 sequence reads: CASSSAGRSSYNEQFF. The CDR3 bases are TGCGCCAGCAGCAGCGCCGGGCGGAGCTCCTACAATGAGCAGTTCTTC. The V gene is TRBV5-1, the J gene TRBJ2-1; D gene uncertain. The ends were cut back, 4 bases at V and 0 bases at J, with 14 bases in the middle. There are 16 residues in the CDR3. Looked up from germline, CDR1 is SGHRS and CDR2 is YFSETQ.

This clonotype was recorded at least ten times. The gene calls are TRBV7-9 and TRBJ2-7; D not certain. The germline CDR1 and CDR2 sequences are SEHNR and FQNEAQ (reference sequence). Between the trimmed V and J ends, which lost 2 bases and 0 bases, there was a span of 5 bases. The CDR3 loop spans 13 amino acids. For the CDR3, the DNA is TGTGCCAGCAGCTTAAGGGTCTCCTACGAGCAGTACTTC. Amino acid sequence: CASSLRVSYEQYF.

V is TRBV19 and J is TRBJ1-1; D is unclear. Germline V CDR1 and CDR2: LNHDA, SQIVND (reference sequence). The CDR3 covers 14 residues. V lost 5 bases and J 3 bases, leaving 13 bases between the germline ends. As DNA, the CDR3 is TGTGCCAGTAGTCTGGCAGGAAGTCACACTGAAGCTTTCTTT. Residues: CASSLAGSHTEAFF. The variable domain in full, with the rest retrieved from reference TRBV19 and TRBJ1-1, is DGGITQSPKYLFRKEGQNVTLSCEQNLNHDAMYWYRQDPGQGLRLIYYSQIVNDFQKGDIAEGYSVSREKKESFPLTVTSAQKNPTAFYLCASSLAGSHTEAFFGQGTRLTVV.

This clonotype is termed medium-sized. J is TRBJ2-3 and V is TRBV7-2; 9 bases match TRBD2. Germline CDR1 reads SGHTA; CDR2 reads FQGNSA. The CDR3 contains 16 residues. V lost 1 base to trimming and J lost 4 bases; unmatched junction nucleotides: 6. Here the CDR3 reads CASSLGLAGKSDTQYF. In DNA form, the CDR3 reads TGTGCCAGCAGCTTAGGGCTAGCGGGAAAGTCAGATACGCAGTATTTT. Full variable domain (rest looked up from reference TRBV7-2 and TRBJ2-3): GAGVSQSPSNKVTEKGKDVELRCDPISGHTALYWYRQSLGQGLEFLIYFQGNSAPDKSGLPSDRFSAERTGGSVSTLTIQRTQQEDSAVYLCASSLGLAGKSDTQYFGPGTRLTVL.

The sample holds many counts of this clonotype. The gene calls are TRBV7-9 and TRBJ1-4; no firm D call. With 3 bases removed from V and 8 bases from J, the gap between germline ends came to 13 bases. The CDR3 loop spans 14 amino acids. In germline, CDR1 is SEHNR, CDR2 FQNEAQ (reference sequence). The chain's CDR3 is CASSFYSLGEKLFF. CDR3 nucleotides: TGTGCCAGCAGCTTTTACAGCCTCGGGGAAAAACTGTTTTTT. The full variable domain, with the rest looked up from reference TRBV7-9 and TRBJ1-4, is DTGVSQNPRHKITKRGQNVTFRCDPISEHNRLYWYRQTLGQGPEFLTYFQNEAQLEKSRLLSDRFSAERPKGSFSTLEIQRTEQGDSAMYLCASSFYSLGEKLFFGSGTQLSVL.

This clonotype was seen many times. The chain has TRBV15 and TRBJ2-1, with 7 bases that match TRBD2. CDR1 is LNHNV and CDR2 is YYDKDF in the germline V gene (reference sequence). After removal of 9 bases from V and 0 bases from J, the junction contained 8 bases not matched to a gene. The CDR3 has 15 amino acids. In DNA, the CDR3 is TGTGCCACGACTACGGGGGGTTTCTCCTACAATGAGCAGTTCTTC. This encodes CATTTGGFSYNEQFF.